This T cell receptor beta chain originates from a study of blood T cell repertoires in COVID-19. Study overall: The United States, Italy and Spain supplied acute and convalescent COVID-19 samples. The cDNA or gDNA used as material had been derived from T cells, B-cell-depleted T cells, or PBMCs.

Authors' methods: Amplified reference gene primers provided the basis for estimating nucleated cell counts. Assay used: immunoSEQ multiplex PCR; TCRdb lists only in-frame clones, some missing. The D gene and trimming were derived from the DNA, and the V and J assignments and clone size from that table. Of 200,000 to 250,000 clones in the sample, 85% to 90% are singletons; the top ten hold about 3%. CDR1 is MNHEY and CDR2 is SVGEGT in the germline V gene. There are 18 residues in the CDR3. V dropped 2 bases and J dropped 4; count of bases not matched to a gene: 13. This clone occurred once. The material sequenced was peripheral blood. This receptor was taken from a man between 60 and 75 years old with acute or convalescent COVID-19. The genes are TRBV6-2 or TRBV6-3 and TRBJ1-1, with 10 bases lining up with TRBD1. CDR3 nucleotides: TGTGCCAGCAGTTACGTGACAGGGGGCCTCGGGGGTGGCACTGAAGCTTTCTTT. Residues: CASSYVTGGLGGGTEAFF.